The clone carrying this T cell receptor (beta chain) was seen many times. Its antigen is still unknown. The data belong to a study of T-cell reconstitution after alpha-beta-depleted transplantation in children. This CDR3 has 17 amino acids. Germline CDR1 MNHEY, CDR2 SVGAGI. V was pared by 0 bases and J by 2 bases, with 14 bases between. Study-level points and caveats: Expanded graft clones, several hundred of them, were reportedly the source of alpha-beta T cells about two months after transplant.

TCRbeta library construction was performed incorporating unique molecular identifiers. MiXCR, run by TCRdb on the PCR reads, gives a single entry per CDR3 protein. The sample includes around 300,000 distinct CDR3 sequences, around a tenth of them seen just once. This receptor was obtained from a male patient between 2 and 15 years old who had a stem cell transplant for chronic granulomatous disease, so the T cells may come from the graft donor. The chain has TRBV6-5 and TRBJ1-5, with D tentatively TRBD1 (5 bases). This sample comprised peripheral blood, obtained 180 days after TCRalphabeta/CD19-depleted stem cell transplant. The CDR3 DNA reads TGTGCCAGCAGTTACTCGAAGGTAGGGGTTGGCAATCAGCCCCAGCATTTT. It specifies CASSYSKVGVGNQPQHF.